This T cell receptor (beta chain) originates from a study of neurological immune-mediated disorders. General observations from the study: Subjects shared no identical expanded-clone CDR3 amino acid sequences, suggesting private TCR-beta repertoires in all groups.

V dropped 4 bases and J dropped 5 bases, with 14 bases sitting between them. The CDR3 runs 15 residues. Germline V gives CDR1 LGHDT, CDR2 YNNKEL (reference sequence). In each sequencing run, over 180 million TCR-beta sequences were generated from 15-18 subjects. TCRdb used MiXCR to reprocess the 5' RACE reads, holding one entry per CDR3 protein. The table includes over 50,000 distinct CDR3 sequences, roughly 4.9% detected once. The unsorted libraries originated from 2 million PBMCs kept at -80 C. This clonotype was counted at least ten times. Antigen specificity is unknown. This receptor was identified in a human donor with multiple sclerosis. The donor label of this sample is uncertain. Sequenced material: PBMCs. This sequence joins TRBV3-1 and TRBJ2-2; no clear D gene. The CDR3 here is CASSPQLGTTGELFF. The DNA of the CDR3 is TGTGCCAGCAGCCCCCAATTAGGCACAACCGGGGAGCTGTTTTTT. The full variable domain, its missing parts supplied by reference TRBV3-1 and TRBJ2-2, is DTAVSQTPKYLVTQMGNDKSIKCEQNLGHDTMYWYKQDSKKFLKIMFSYNNKELIINETVPNRFSPKSPDKAHLNLHINSLELGDSAVYFCASSPQLGTTGELFFGEGSRLTVL.